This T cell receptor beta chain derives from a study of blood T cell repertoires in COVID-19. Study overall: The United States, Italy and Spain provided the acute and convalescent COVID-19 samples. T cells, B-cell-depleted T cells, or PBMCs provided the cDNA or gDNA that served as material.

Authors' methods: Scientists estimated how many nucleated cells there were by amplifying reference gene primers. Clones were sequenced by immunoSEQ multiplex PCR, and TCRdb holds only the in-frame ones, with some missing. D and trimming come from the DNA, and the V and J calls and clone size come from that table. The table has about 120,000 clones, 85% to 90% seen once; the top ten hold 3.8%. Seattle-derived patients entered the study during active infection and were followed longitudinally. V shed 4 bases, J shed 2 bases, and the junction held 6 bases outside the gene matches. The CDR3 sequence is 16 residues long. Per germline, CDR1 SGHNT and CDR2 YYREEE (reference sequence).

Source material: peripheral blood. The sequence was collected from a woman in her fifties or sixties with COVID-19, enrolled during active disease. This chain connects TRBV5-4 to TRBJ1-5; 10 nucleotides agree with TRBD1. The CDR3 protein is CASSDGDRGGNQPQHF. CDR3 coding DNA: TGTGCCAGCAGCGACGGGGACAGGGGAGGCAATCAGCCCCAGCATTTT.